One and the same sample provided the 8 T cell receptor beta chains below, sequenced in a study of early T cells in non-severe SARS-CoV-2 infection. TCRdb reprocessed the 5' RACE reads with MiXCR, giving one entry per CDR3 protein. The table includes fewer than 55,000 distinct CDR3 sequences, less than 8.5% detected once. Sequencing was performed on whole blood. Receptor source: an adult who was a healthcare worker with PCR-confirmed SARS-CoV-2 infection or an uninfected control (not recorded which).

Remarks on this clonotype: At one end the junction does not follow the germline gene, possibly because of a read error. CDR3 residues: CASSLGALDRDERYF. The DNA for the CDR3 is TGTGCCAGCAGTTTAGGGGCCTTGGACAGGGACGAGCGGTACTTC. This sequence joins TRBV28 and TRBJ2-7; 8 nucleotides match TRBD1. The CDR3 consists of 15 residues. Germline V gene sequence: CDR1 MDHEN, CDR2 SYDVKM.

This clonotype was seen only a few times. The chain is built from TRBV29-1 and TRBJ2-4, with D perhaps matching TRBD1 or TRBD2 (5 bases each). Germline CDR1 and CDR2: SQVTM and ANQGSEA. CDR3 size: 13 residues. Trimming removed 7 bases from V and 0 bases from J, with 10 bases in between. The CDR3 sequence: CSAGTVAKNIQYF. CDR3 coding DNA: TGCAGCGCTGGGACCGTAGCCAAAAACATTCAGTACTTC.

This clonotype was seen a few times. The V and J genes are TRBV12-3 or TRBV12-4 and TRBJ2-7; D ambiguous. Deletions cut 3 bases from V and 4 bases from J, with 10 bases between. This CDR3 is built from 13 residues. The CDR3 DNA sequence: TGTGCCAGCAGTTTCACTTTTAAGTACGAGCAGTACTTC. Protein sequence: CASSFTFKYEQYF.

The table lists this clonotype with many counts. This chain links TRBV7-2 with TRBJ1-2; TRBD1 matches 9 bases. The CDR3 has 15 residues. Germline V gene data show CDR1 as SGHTA and CDR2 as FQGNSA. With V trimmed by 5 bases and J by 3 bases, 7 bases remained unmatched. The chain's CDR3 is CASSPGQGQDYGYTF. CDR3 bases: TGTGCCAGCAGCCCGGGACAGGGACAGGACTATGGCTACACCTTC.

V gene TRBV7-2 combines with J gene TRBJ2-7; TRBD2 agrees at 10 bases. Germline CDR1 SGHTA, CDR2 FQGNSA. The V gene end was trimmed by 5 bases and the J gene end by 0 bases; junction bases not matched to a gene: 1. The CDR3 length is 14 residues. The CDR3 sequence is CASSRTSGSYEQYF. As DNA, the CDR3 is TGTGCCAGCAGCCGGACTAGCGGCTCCTACGAGCAGTACTTC.

This clonotype was seen repeatedly, ten times or more. This sequence joins TRBV12-3 or TRBV12-4 and TRBJ2-5, with 7 nucleotides matching TRBD1. V shed 5 bases and J 0 bases; nucleotides not matched to a gene: 3. This CDR3 contains 14 residues. The DNA for the CDR3 is TGTGCCAGCAGTGAGGACAGGTACCAAGAGACCCAGTACTTC. Protein product: CASSEDRYQETQYF.

This clonotype was observed a handful of times. The chain recombines TRBV7-3 with TRBJ1-1, with D hard to call. Germline CDR1 and CDR2: SGHTA and FQGTGA. V was clipped by 5 bases and J by 5 bases, with 6 bases between them. This CDR3 has 11 residues. The CDR3 nucleotides are TGTGCCAGCAGCCTCAGGACTGAAGCTTTCTTT. It is translated as CASSLRTEAFF.

This clonotype was seen a few times. V gene TRBV6-2 or TRBV6-3 combines with J gene TRBJ2-6; no firm D call. Trimming removed 6 bases at V and 0 bases at J, with 15 bases between. Germline V lookup: CDR1 MNHEY, CDR2 SVGEGT. CDR3 length: 17 amino acids. In DNA form, the CDR3 reads TGTGCCAGCAGCCTGGGATATTCCCTCTCTGGGGCCAACGTCCTGACTTTC. As protein: CASSLGYSLSGANVLTF.